This T cell receptor (beta chain) was documented in a study of early T cells in non-severe SARS-CoV-2 infection. In this sample, this clonotype turned up many times. Via MiXCR, TCRdb re-called the 5' RACE reads, giving one row per CDR3 protein. The table includes roughly 32,000 distinct CDR3 sequences, about 9.9% detected once. The CDR3 runs 14 residues. CDR1 and CDR2 from the germline V gene are MNHEY and SMNVEV (reference sequence). With 2 bases removed from V and 5 bases from J, the gap between germline ends came to 10 bases. This sequence originates from an adult who was a healthcare worker with PCR-confirmed SARS-CoV-2 infection or an uninfected control (not recorded which). The sequenced sample was whole blood. V gene TRBV27 combines with J gene TRBJ1-5; a possible D gene is TRBD1 (6 bases). CDR3 DNA sequence: TGTGCCAGCAGTTTACCAGGGGTTGATCAGCCCCAGCATTTT. It encodes CASSLPGVDQPQHF.